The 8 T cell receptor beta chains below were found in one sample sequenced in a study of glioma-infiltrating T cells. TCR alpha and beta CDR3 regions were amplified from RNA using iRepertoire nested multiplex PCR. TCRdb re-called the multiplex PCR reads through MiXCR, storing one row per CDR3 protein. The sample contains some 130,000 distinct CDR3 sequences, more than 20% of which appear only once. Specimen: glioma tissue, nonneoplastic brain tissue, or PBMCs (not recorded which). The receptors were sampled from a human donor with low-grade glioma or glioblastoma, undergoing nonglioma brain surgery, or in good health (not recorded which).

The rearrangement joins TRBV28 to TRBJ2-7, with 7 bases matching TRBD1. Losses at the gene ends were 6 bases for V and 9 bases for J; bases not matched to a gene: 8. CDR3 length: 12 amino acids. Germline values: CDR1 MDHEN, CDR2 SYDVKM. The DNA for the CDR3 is TGTGCCAGCAGCTTGACAGGGAGATGGCAGTACGTC. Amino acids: CASSLTGRWQYV.

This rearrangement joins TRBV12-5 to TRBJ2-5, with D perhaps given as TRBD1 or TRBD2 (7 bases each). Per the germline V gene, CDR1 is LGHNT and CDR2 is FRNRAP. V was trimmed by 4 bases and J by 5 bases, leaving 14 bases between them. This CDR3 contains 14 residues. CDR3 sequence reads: CASGSSGGGETQYF. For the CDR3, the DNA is TGTGCTAGTGGTTCATCAGGGGGGGGTGAGACCCAGTACTTC.

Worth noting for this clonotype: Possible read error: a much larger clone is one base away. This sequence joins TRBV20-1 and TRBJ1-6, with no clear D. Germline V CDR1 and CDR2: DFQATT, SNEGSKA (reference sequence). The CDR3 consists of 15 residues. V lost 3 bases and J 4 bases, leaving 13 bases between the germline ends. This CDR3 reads CSASVPGMYNSPLHF. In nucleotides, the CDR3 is TGCAGTGCTAGCGTTCCGGGGATGTATAATTCACCCCTCCACTTT.

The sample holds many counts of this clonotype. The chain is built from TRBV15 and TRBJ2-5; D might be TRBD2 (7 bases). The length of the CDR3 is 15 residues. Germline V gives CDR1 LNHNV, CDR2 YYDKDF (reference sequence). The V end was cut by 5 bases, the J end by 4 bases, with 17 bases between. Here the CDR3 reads CATSGRGGGRETQYF. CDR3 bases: TGTGCCACCAGCGGAAGAGGGGGGGGTCGAGAGACCCAGTACTTC.

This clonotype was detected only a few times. The CDR3 DNA sequence: TGTGCCAGCAGCCACCACCGACAGGGCGGCACTGAAGCTTTCTTT. This sequence encodes CASSHHRQGGTEAFF. The chain combines TRBV3-1 with TRBJ1-1, with 7 bases fitting TRBD1. Germline trimming cut 3 bases from V and 4 bases from J; bases unmatched to any gene: 8. This CDR3 is built from 15 residues. Germline V CDR1 and CDR2: LGHDT, YNNKEL (reference sequence).

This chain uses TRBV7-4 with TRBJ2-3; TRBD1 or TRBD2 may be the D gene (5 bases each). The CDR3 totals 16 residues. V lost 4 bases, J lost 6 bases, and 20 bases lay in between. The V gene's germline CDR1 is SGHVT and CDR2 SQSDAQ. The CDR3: CASSSRGTDRGDTQYF. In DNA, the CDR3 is TGTGCCAGCAGCTCAAGAGGGACGGATCGCGGGGATACGCAGTATTTT.

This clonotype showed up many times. The DNA of the CDR3 is TGTGCCAGCAACAATCGGGGCTATGGCTACACCTTC. This encodes CASNNRGYGYTF. The rearrangement links TRBV6-1 to TRBJ1-2; D unresolved. The CDR3 is made up of 12 amino acids. Trimming removed 7 bases at V and 4 bases at J, with 10 bases between. Germline V lookup: CDR1 MNHNS, CDR2 SASEGT.

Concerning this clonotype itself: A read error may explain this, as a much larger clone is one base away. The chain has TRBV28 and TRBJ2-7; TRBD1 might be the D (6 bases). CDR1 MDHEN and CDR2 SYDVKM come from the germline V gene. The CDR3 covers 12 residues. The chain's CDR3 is CARSLGRGEQYV. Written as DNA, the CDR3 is TGTGCCAGAAGTTTGGGCAGGGGCGAGCAGTACGTC.